These T cell receptor beta chains were read from a single sample in a study of blood T cells in healthy people across ages. TCRdb reprocessed the 5' RACE reads with MiXCR, giving one entry per CDR3 protein. In the table there are about a million distinct CDR3 sequences, around 46% of which are singletons. What was sequenced was blood. The receptor source for this set is a man aged 30-40 years in good health. The CDR3 runs from the conserved cysteine through the conserved F or W. D genes are given only for firm matches. Where a row states a size, it is once, few, many or the class of an expanded clone; other rows omit it.

D: NA
size: NA
J: TRBJ1-1
V: TRBV6-1
CDR3: CASSVTRGQNTEAFF
DNA: TGTGCCAGCAGTGTAACCCGGGGCCAGAACACTGAAGCTTTCTTT

D: TRBD2
size: NA
J: TRBJ2-7
V: TRBV20-1
CDR3: CSARDLRTSGRGQYF
DNA: TGCAGTGCTAGAGATCTCAGGACTAGCGGTCGTGGCCAGTACTTC

D: TRBD2
size: few
J: TRBJ2-3
V: TRBV11-2
CDR3: CASSPGTSGILQYF
DNA: TGTGCCAGCAGCCCTGGGACTAGCGGTATCCTTCAGTATTTT

D: TRBD1
size: NA
J: TRBJ2-7
V: TRBV7-2
CDR3: CASSLKVSGGFHEQYF
DNA: TGTGCCAGCAGCTTAAAGGTGTCAGGGGGCTTCCACGAGCAGTACTTC

D: NA
size: NA
J: TRBJ2-5
V: TRBV12-3/TRBV12-4
CDR3: CASSWGDLETQYF
DNA: TGTGCCAGCAGTTGGGGGGACCTAGAGACCCAGTACTTC

D: NA
size: once
J: TRBJ2-1
V: TRBV2
CDR3: CASSRPPGDSYEQFF
DNA: TGTGCCAGCAGTCGCCCTCCGGGCGACTCCTACGAGCAGTTCTTC

D: NA
size: NA
J: TRBJ2-7
V: TRBV29-1
CDR3: CSAKTGLGVEQYF
DNA: TGCAGCGCAAAGACAGGCCTCGGGGTCGAGCAGTACTTC

D: TRBD2
size: NA
J: TRBJ2-3
V: TRBV25-1
CDR3: CASRTGGTTSTQYF
DNA: TGTGCCAGCAGGACCGGGGGGACCACATCGACGCAGTATTTT

D: NA
size: NA
J: TRBJ2-5
V: TRBV6-5
CDR3: CASSDGGQPETQYF
DNA: TGTGCCAGCAGTGACGGCGGTCAACCAGAGACCCAGTACTTC

D: TRBD1
size: NA
J: TRBJ2-7
V: TRBV9
CDR3: CASSAGTGRDFYEQYF
DNA: TGTGCCAGCAGCGCCGGGACAGGGAGGGATTTTTACGAGCAGTACTTC

D: NA
size: NA
J: TRBJ2-1
V: TRBV10-3
CDR3: CAIREPPPSEQFF
DNA: TGTGCCATCAGGGAGCCCCCCCCAAGTGAGCAGTTCTTC

D: NA
size: few
J: TRBJ2-3
V: TRBV4-1
CDR3: CASSQEQRVTADTQYF
DNA: TGCGCCAGCAGCCAAGAGCAGAGGGTTACCGCAGATACGCAGTATTTT

D: NA
size: NA
J: TRBJ2-1
V: TRBV5-1
CDR3: CASSLTGRDNEQFF
DNA: TGCGCCAGCAGCTTGACAGGAAGGGACAATGAGCAGTTCTTC